The 3 T cell receptor beta chains below were found in one sample sequenced in a study of blood T cells in healthy people across ages. A sample-barcoded 5' primer and a J-beta primer mix were used in a second PCR of roughly 7 to 11 cycles. MiXCR was run by TCRdb on the 5' RACE reads, yielding one entry per CDR3 protein. The data contain about 680,000 distinct CDR3 sequences, 49% of them seen just once; the ten biggest clones take up 25% to 35%. Sequences were obtained from blood. The receptors here all came from a woman aged 60-75 years in good health.

This clonotype has only a few counts. The CDR3 coding sequence is TGCGCCAGCAGCTTCCCGGGGGGGATGGATGAGCAGTTCTTC. Amino acid sequence: CASSFPGGMDEQFF. The V gene is TRBV5-1, the J gene TRBJ2-1; 8 bases match TRBD2. With 2 bases clipped from V and 8 bases from J, the junction kept 6 bases outside the gene matches. CDR1 and CDR2 from the germline V gene are SGHRS and YFSETQ. This CDR3 is built from 14 residues.

This chain uses TRBV20-1 with TRBJ2-1, with TRBD2 identical over 7 bases. The CDR3 has 13 residues. The junction had 6 bases not matched to a gene; V was cut back by 4 bases and J by 6 bases. Germline V gene data show CDR1 as DFQATT and CDR2 as SNEGSKA (reference sequence). The CDR3 reads CSAIRGRANEQFF. Here the CDR3 DNA reads TGCAGTGCTATACGGGGGAGGGCCAATGAGCAGTTCTTC.

The gene calls are TRBV4-3 and TRBJ2-7; D is perhaps TRBD1 (6 bases). Germline CDR1 and CDR2: LGHNA and YSLEER. Trimming removed 0 bases from V and 6 bases from J, with 21 bases in between. The CDR3 runs 17 residues. CDR3 in amino acids: CASSQDGPWDTVGEQYF. The CDR3 DNA sequence: TGCGCCAGCAGCCAAGATGGTCCTTGGGACACCGTAGGCGAGCAGTACTTC.